These T cell receptor beta chains were read from a single sample in a study of cytotoxic CD8 clonotypes in ibrutinib-treated CLL. Assay used: immunoSEQ multiplex PCR; TCRdb lists only in-frame clones, some missing. The repertoire holds 40,000 or so clones, with 55% to 75% as singletons. The material was PBMCs, obtained after 12 months of ibrutinib treatment. The receptors were gathered from a human donor with chronic lymphocytic leukemia. CDR3s include the opening cysteine and the closing phenylalanine or tryptophan. Fields, in order: J gene, V gene, D gene, clone size, CDR3 protein, CDR3 DNA. A D gene is named only where the DNA matches it firmly. Some rows have no size entry. The others give once, few or many, or a class for an expanded clone.

TRBJ1-5,TRBV6-1,NA,once,CASSEGVNQPQHF,TGTGCCAGCAGTGAAGGAGTAAATCAGCCCCAGCATTTT
TRBJ2-1,TRBV11-2,NA,NA,CASSLGREQNEQFF,TGTGCCAGCAGCTTAGGACGGGAGCAGAATGAGCAGTTCTTC
TRBJ2-5,TRBV18,TRBD1,NA,CASSPLQGQGARETQYF,TGTGCCAGCTCACCCCTTCAAGGACAGGGGGCAAGAGAGACCCAGTACTTC
TRBJ2-1,TRBV9,NA,NA,CASSVVWGEQFF,TGTGCCAGCAGCGTAGTTTGGGGGGAGCAGTTCTTC
TRBJ1-5,TRBV28,NA,NA,CASIPGSSVNQPQHF,TGTGCCAGCATTCCAGGGTCGAGTGTCAATCAGCCCCAGCATTTT
TRBJ2-7,TRBV7-9,NA,few,CASSPTDAYEQYF,TGTGCCAGCAGCCCGACGGATGCCTACGAGCAGTACTTC
TRBJ2-1,TRBV29-1,NA,few,CSVERGTSYNEQFF,TGCAGCGTTGAACGCGGGACTTCCTATAATGAGCAGTTCTTC
TRBJ2-7,TRBV29-1,TRBD2,NA,CSVRASGSYEQYF,TGCAGCGTACGGGCTAGCGGGAGCTACGAGCAGTACTTC
TRBJ2-1,TRBV5-4,TRBD2,NA,CASNGAGGPLDEQFF,TGTGCCAGCAATGGTGCGGGAGGGCCTCTGGATGAGCAGTTCTTC
TRBJ1-1,TRBV7-2,NA,NA,CASSLSLGGSTEAFF,TGTGCCAGCAGCCTCTCCCTGGGGGGGAGCACTGAAGCTTTCTTT
TRBJ1-2,TRBV9,NA,NA,CASSVGFGGNGYTF,TGTGCCAGCAGCGTAGGCTTCGGGGGTAACGGCTACACCTTC
TRBJ2-1,TRBV6-4,NA,NA,CASSLRMENEQFF,TGTGCCAGCAGCTTAAGAATGGAGAATGAGCAGTTCTTC
TRBJ2-7,TRBV6-5,NA,NA,CASSYRQAPYEQYF,TGTGCCAGCAGTTATCGACAGGCACCCTACGAGCAGTACTTC
TRBJ2-1,TRBV7-3,TRBD1,NA,CASSPSGQSNEQFF,TGTGCCAGCAGCCCCTCGGGACAGAGCAATGAGCAGTTCTTC
TRBJ2-7,TRBV12-5,NA,NA,CASGLATGRGYEQYF,TGTGCTAGTGGTTTGGCGACAGGACGGGGCTACGAGCAGTACTTC
TRBJ2-7,TRBV7-9,TRBD2,NA,CASSPWVAGAFYEQYF,TGTGCCAGCAGCCCTTGGGTAGCGGGAGCGTTTTACGAGCAGTACTTC
TRBJ2-1,TRBV29-1,TRBD2,NA,CSGWGLAGGPGSYNEQFF,TGCAGCGGTTGGGGGCTAGCGGGAGGGCCAGGGTCCTACAATGAGCAGTTCTTC
TRBJ2-7,TRBV2,TRBD1,NA,CASSESWTGGYEQYF,TGTGCCAGCAGTGAATCTTGGACAGGGGGGTACGAGCAGTACTTC
TRBJ1-2,TRBV5-4,NA,NA,CASSLNNDYGYTF,TGTGCCAGCAGCTTGAACAATGACTATGGCTACACCTTC
TRBJ2-2,TRBV4-1,NA,few,CASSQVGRGELFF,TGCGCCAGCAGCCAAGTCGGGCGCGGGGAGCTGTTTTTT
TRBJ1-1,TRBV6-6,NA,once,CASIPATGPLRTEAFF,TGTGCCAGCATTCCCGCGACCGGGCCGTTGAGGACTGAAGCTTTCTTT
TRBJ2-2,TRBV10-3,NA,NA,CAISEVPGRFTGELFF,TGTGCCATCAGTGAGGTGCCAGGACGGTTCACCGGGGAGCTGTTTTTT
TRBJ2-3,TRBV4-1,TRBD1,NA,CASRTGDADTQYF,TGCGCCAGCAGAACAGGGGACGCAGATACGCAGTATTTT
TRBJ2-5,TRBV18,NA,NA,CASSSRGTETQYF,TGTGCCAGCTCCTCCAGGGGAACCGAGACCCAGTACTTC
TRBJ1-2,TRBV19,NA,NA,CASSIGLSNYGYTF,TGTGCCAGTAGTATCGGCCTCTCCAACTATGGCTACACCTTC
TRBJ2-1,TRBV4-1,NA,few,CASSRRPGQSSYNEQFF,TGCGCCAGCAGCCGGCGTCCGGGACAAAGCTCCTACAATGAGCAGTTCTTC
TRBJ2-2,TRBV5-1,NA,NA,CASSLAHTGELFF,TGCGCCAGCAGCTTGGCCCATACCGGGGAGCTGTTTTTT
TRBJ2-3,TRBV11-2,TRBD2,NA,CASKAGGRPDTQYF,TGTGCCAGCAAGGCGGGAGGGAGGCCAGATACGCAGTATTTT
TRBJ1-4,TRBV7-9,TRBD1,few,CAAGGTGGEKLFF,TGTGCCGCGGGTGGGACAGGGGGGGAAAAACTGTTTTTT
TRBJ2-7,TRBV5-6,TRBD2,NA,CASSLRTSGRGYEQYF,TGTGCCAGCAGCTTGAGGACTAGCGGGAGAGGCTACGAGCAGTACTTC
TRBJ2-2,TRBV25-1,TRBD2,NA,CASSPSGRSTGELFF,TGTGCCAGCAGCCCTAGCGGGAGGAGCACCGGGGAGCTGTTTTTT
TRBJ2-5,TRBV27,NA,NA,CASSLSVGSQETQYF,TGTGCCAGCAGTTTATCGGTGGGGTCCCAAGAGACCCAGTACTTC
TRBJ2-7,TRBV28,NA,NA,CASSRPSLYYEQYF,TGTGCCAGCAGTCGCCCCTCTCTATACTACGAGCAGTACTTC
TRBJ1-2,TRBV5-1,TRBD1,NA,CASSLTGASGYTF,TGCGCCAGCAGCTTGACAGGGGCCAGCGGCTACACCTTC
TRBJ2-7,TRBV2,NA,NA,CASMYGHRAVVEQYF,TGTGCCAGCATGTATGGACACAGGGCAGTTGTAGAGCAGTACTTC
TRBJ2-5,TRBV7-2,TRBD2,NA,CASSLWGGGQETQYF,TGTGCCAGCAGCTTATGGGGGGGAGGGCAAGAGACCCAGTACTTC
TRBJ2-5,TRBV27,NA,NA,CASSPRITGLGETQYF,TGTGCCAGCAGTCCGCGGATTACAGGGCTAGGAGAGACCCAGTACTTC